Listed below are T cell receptor beta chains from one sample, sequenced in a study of OX40 agonist ivuxolimab in advanced cancers. The table came from immunoSEQ multiplex PCR; TCRdb's copy has only in-frame clones and leaves some out. The data hold tens of thousands of clones, with approximately 85% observed a single time. This sample comprised CD4+ or CD8+ T cells sorted from blood, obtained in a trial of the OX40 agonist ivuxolimab. All receptors come from an adult with an advanced solid tumor such as melanoma, head and neck, liver or kidney cancer. Each CDR3 is given with its conserved first and last residue. A D gene is named only where the DNA matches it firmly. Clone size appears in some rows only: once, few, many, or a class for an expanded clone.

.	TRBV5-1	TRBJ2-2	.	TGCGCCAGCAGCCAGCCGTGGGGCACCGGGGAGCTGTTTTTT	CASSQPWGTGELFF
TRBD1	TRBV19	TRBJ2-1	.	TGTGCCAGTAGCCCCGGGACAGGGGTTGAGCAGTTCTTC	CASSPGTGVEQFF
.	TRBV7-2	TRBJ1-5	.	TGTGCCAGCAGCAACCTCGGGGGGCGAACACACCAGCCCCAGCATTTT	CASSNLGGRTHQPQHF
.	TRBV5-1	TRBJ2-5	.	TGCGCCAGCAGCTTTTCGGACAGCCTATACCAAGAGACCCAGTACTTC	CASSFSDSLYQETQYF
TRBD1	TRBV5-4	TRBJ2-1	.	TGTGCCAGCAGCCTACGGGACAGCAGATACAATGAGCAGTTCTTC	CASSLRDSRYNEQFF
TRBD2	TRBV7-8	TRBJ2-1	.	TGTGCCAGCAGCCGCGCAGCGGGACGATTCAATGAGCAGTTCTTC	CASSRAAGRFNEQFF
TRBD2	TRBV6-6	TRBJ2-3	.	TGTGCCACAGGACTAGCCCCAGATACGCAGTATTTT	CATGLAPDTQYF
TRBD1	TRBV7-3	TRBJ2-7	.	TGTGCCAGCAGCTTAACGGGACAGGGCCTATACGAGCAGTACTTC	CASSLTGQGLYEQYF
.	TRBV9	TRBJ1-1	.	TGTGCCAGCAGCGTAGACTGGTCAGGCACTGAAGCTTTCTTT	CASSVDWSGTEAFF
TRBD1	TRBV7-2	TRBJ2-5	.	TGTGCCAGCAGCTTAGTTTCAGGGGGTCACGAGACCCAGTACTTC	CASSLVSGGHETQYF
.	TRBV19	TRBJ1-5	.	TGTGCCAGTAGCCACGGGACGGGGAGCCTCACTCAGCCCCAGCATTTT	CASSHGTGSLTQPQHF
.	TRBV5-1	TRBJ2-5	.	TGCGCCAGCAGCGATGGCGGGACAGAAGAGACCCAGTACTTC	CASSDGGTEETQYF
.	TRBV9	TRBJ2-1	once	TGTGCCAGCAGCGTAGCTTGGTATCTTCAAGACAATGAGCAGTTCTTC	CASSVAWYLQDNEQFF
.	TRBV5-1	TRBJ2-1	.	TGCGCCAGCAGCTTAGAAGCGGGCGTATACAATGAGCAGTTCTTC	CASSLEAGVYNEQFF
.	TRBV19	TRBJ1-1	.	TGTGCCAGCTCAAGGAGGGACACTGAAGCTTTCTTT	CASSRRDTEAFF
TRBD2	TRBV11-2	TRBJ2-5	.	TGTGCCAGCAGCTTAGATCTAGCGGGGACCCAAGAGACCCAGTACTTC	CASSLDLAGTQETQYF
.	TRBV5-1	TRBJ2-1	.	TGCGCCAGCAGCTTGGCGCAGGCCGACTACAATGAGCAGTTCTTC	CASSLAQADYNEQFF